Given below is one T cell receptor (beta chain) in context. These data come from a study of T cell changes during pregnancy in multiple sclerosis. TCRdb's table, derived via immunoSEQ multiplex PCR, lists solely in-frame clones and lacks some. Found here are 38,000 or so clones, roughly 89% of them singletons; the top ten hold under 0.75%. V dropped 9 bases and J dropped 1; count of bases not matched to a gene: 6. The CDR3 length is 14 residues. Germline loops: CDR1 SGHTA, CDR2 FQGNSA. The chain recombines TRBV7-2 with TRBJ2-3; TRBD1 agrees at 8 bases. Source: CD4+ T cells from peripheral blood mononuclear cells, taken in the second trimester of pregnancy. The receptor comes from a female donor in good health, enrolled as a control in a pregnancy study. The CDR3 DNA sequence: TGTGCCAGTGCACAGGGGGACGGCACAGATACGCAGTATTTT. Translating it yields CASAQGDGTDTQYF.